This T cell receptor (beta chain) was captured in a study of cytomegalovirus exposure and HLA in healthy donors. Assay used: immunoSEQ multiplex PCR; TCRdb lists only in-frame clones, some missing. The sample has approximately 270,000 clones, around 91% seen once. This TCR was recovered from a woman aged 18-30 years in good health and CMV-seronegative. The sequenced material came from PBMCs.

CDR3 nucleotide sequence: TGTGCCAGCAGAACCCAACCCACAGGGGGCCTCTTATCCCAGCATTTT. Amino acid sequence: CASRTQPTGGLLSQHF. V usage is TRBV6-6 and J usage is TRBJ1-5; 9 nucleotides line up with TRBD1. CDR1 MNHNY and CDR2 SVGAGI come from the germline V gene (reference sequence). CDR3 length: 16 residues. V lost 6 bases to trimming and J lost 11 bases; unmatched junction nucleotides: 17.